The 22 T cell receptor beta chains below were found in one sample sequenced in a study of blood T cell repertoires in COVID-19. Repertoires were generated with immunoSEQ multiplex PCR, while TCRdb's copy carries only in-frame clones and drops some. The table has 240,000 or so clones, about four fifths seen once. Material: peripheral blood. Source of these receptors: an elderly woman with COVID-19, enrolled during active disease.

This clone has more than one count but fewer than ten. V and J are TRBV2 and TRBJ1-5; 7 bases line up with TRBD1. The CDR3 is 16 residues long. V dropped 3 bases and J dropped 4; count of bases not matched to a gene: 9. CDR1 is SNHLY and CDR2 is FYNNEI in the germline V gene. Here the CDR3 reads CASSEGNRGFNQPQHF. The CDR3 DNA reads as TGTGCCAGCAGTGAGGGAAACAGGGGATTTAATCAGCCCCAGCATTTT.

This clone was seen a few times. The chain uses TRBV7-2 and TRBJ1-6; 7 nucleotides align to TRBD1. Looked up from germline, CDR1 is SGHTA and CDR2 is FQGNSA. This CDR3 spans 15 amino acids. V was pared by 1 base and J by 9 bases, with 6 bases of the junction left unmatched. CDR3 nucleotides: TGTGCCAGCAGCTTAGGACAGGGCTATCGTTCACCCCTCCACTTT. Translated: CASSLGQGYRSPLHF.

This clone was picked up a small number of times. This chain connects TRBV6-5 to TRBJ1-6; D remains unclear. CDR1 is MNHEY, CDR2 SVGAGI, per germline. Trimming pared 0 bases from V and 5 bases from J, leaving 8 bases between. The CDR3 consists of 15 residues. CDR3 residues: CASSYSNRDNSPLHF. For the CDR3, the DNA is TGTGCCAGCAGTTACTCGAATCGGGATAATTCACCCCTCCACTTT.

This chain joins TRBV11-2 and TRBJ2-1; a weak D match, TRBD1 (5 bases). Germline CDR1 SGHAT, CDR2 FQNNGV. The CDR3 consists of 16 residues. Trimming removed 1 base at V and 2 bases at J, with 12 bases between. CDR3 loop: CASSLVAGLTYNEQFF. In DNA, the CDR3 is TGTGCCAGCAGCTTAGTAGCAGGGTTAACCTACAATGAGCAGTTCTTC.

The rearrangement joins TRBV7-2 to TRBJ2-5; tentatively, D is TRBD1 (6 bases). V dropped 1 base and J dropped 5 bases, with 14 bases sitting between them. The CDR3 is made up of 15 amino acids. Per germline, CDR1 SGHTA and CDR2 FQGNSA. CDR3 sequence: CASSLGPGHYETQYF. CDR3 DNA sequence: TGTGCCAGCAGCTTAGGACCGGGACATTATGAGACCCAGTACTTC.

The rearrangement uses TRBV5-5 and TRBJ2-7; 8 positions agree with TRBD1. The ends lost 4 bases at V and 5 bases at J; junction bases unmatched: 17. CDR1 and CDR2 from the germline V gene are SGHKS and YYEKEE (reference sequence). The CDR3 runs 17 residues. The CDR3 sequence is CASSSNVLDRVRNEQYF. CDR3 sequence (DNA): TGTGCCAGCAGCAGCAACGTACTGGACAGGGTGAGGAACGAGCAGTACTTC.

The chain is built from TRBV28 and TRBJ1-5; D gene uncertain. The CDR3 contains 14 residues. The V and J ends lost 3 bases and 1 base respectively, with 7 bases between them. The germline gives CDR1 MDHEN, CDR2 SYDVKM. CDR3 sequence (DNA): TGTGCCAGCAGTTTTCCAGTGAGCAATCAGCCCCAGCATTTT. This encodes CASSFPVSNQPQHF.

The genes are TRBV30 and TRBJ1-6, with 8 bases fitting TRBD1. Trimming took 2 bases from V and 9 from J; bases not matched to a gene: 9. Germline lookup yields CDR1 GTSNPN and CDR2 SVGIG (reference sequence). This CDR3 contains 15 residues. The CDR3 DNA is TGTGCCTGGAGTATCACAGGGGGTATACTTTCACCCCTCCACTTT. Its translation: CAWSITGGILSPLHF.

The rearrangement links TRBV5-4 to TRBJ1-2; 7 nucleotides align to TRBD1. The J segment lost 5 bases and the V segment lost 4 bases, leaving 11 bases of the junction unmatched. The CDR3 length is 15 residues. CDR1 and CDR2 from the germline V gene are SGHNT and YYREEE (reference sequence). CDR3 in DNA: TGTGCCAGCAGCCTCTATCTGACAGGGTATTATGGCTACACCTTC. It specifies CASSLYLTGYYGYTF. The variable domain in full, completed from reference TRBV5-4 and TRBJ1-2, reads ETGVTQSPTHLIKTRGQQVTLRCSSQSGHNTVSWYQQALGQGPQFIFQYYREEENGRGNFPPRFSGLQFPNYSSELNVNALELDDSALYLCASSLYLTGYYGYTFGSGTRLTVV.

This sequence joins TRBV24-1 and TRBJ1-2; 9 positions agree with TRBD1. CDR3 length: 15 residues. V lost 4 bases to trimming and J lost 0 bases; unmatched junction nucleotides: 2. Per germline, CDR1 KGHDR and CDR2 SFDVKD. The CDR3 DNA sequence: TGTGCCACCAGTGAGACAGGGGGTCCTAACTATGGCTACACCTTC. Its protein is CATSETGGPNYGYTF.

This chain links TRBV5-4 with TRBJ2-7; D is undetermined. Germline lookup yields CDR1 SGHNT and CDR2 YYREEE (reference sequence). This CDR3 region has 11 residues. V gave up 4 bases and J gave up 8 bases, with 10 bases separating them. The CDR3 DNA reads TGTGCCAGCAGCGGTAGTACGAAGCAGTACTTC. Translation: CASSGSTKQYF.

The CDR3 DNA sequence: TGTGCCAGCAGTCGCCCGGGGAGCAGAAATCAGCCCCAGCATTTT. Protein sequence: CASSRPGSRNQPQHF. This sequence joins TRBV5-4 and TRBJ1-5; D is unresolved. This CDR3 is 15 amino acids long. CDR1 is SGHNT and CDR2 is YYREEE in the germline V gene (reference sequence). The germline V and J ends were trimmed by 5 bases and 4 bases, with 16 bases remaining between them.

The chain is built from TRBV18 and TRBJ2-5; D is unclear. Germline-derived CDR1 and CDR2 are KGHSH and LQKENI. V dropped 1 base and J dropped 1 base, with 7 bases sitting between them. This CDR3 has 14 amino acids. The CDR3 sequence is CASSPLGGQETQYF. The CDR3 DNA follows: TGTGCCAGCTCACCACTTGGCGGCCAAGAGACCCAGTACTTC.

This clone was detected a few times. The V and J genes are TRBV7-9 and TRBJ2-7; 9 bases agree with TRBD1. Per the germline V gene, CDR1 is SEHNR and CDR2 is FQNEAQ (reference sequence). The CDR3 totals 15 residues. The V gene end was trimmed by 5 bases and the J gene end by 1 base; junction bases not matched to a gene: 6. CDR3 residues: CASSSGQGRSYEQYF. DNA of the CDR3: TGTGCCAGCAGCAGCGGACAGGGGCGATCCTACGAGCAGTACTTC.

This clone was detected only a few times. An end of the junction differs from the germline gene, which may be a read error. This rearrangement joins TRBV2 to TRBJ1-3; D may be TRBD1 (6 bases). Germline-derived CDR1 and CDR2 are SNHLY and FYNNEI. The CDR3 extends over 13 amino acids. CDR3: CASREERQAAKYF. CDR3 DNA sequence: TGTGCCAGCAGGGAAGAGAGACAGGCTGCGAAATATTTT.

The rearrangement uses TRBV7-9 and TRBJ2-1; TRBD2 might be the D (6 bases). The V end was cut by 4 bases, the J end by 1 base, with 11 bases between. Germline V gives CDR1 SEHNR, CDR2 FQNEAQ (reference sequence). The CDR3 length is 15 residues. The chain's CDR3 is CASSSGGKSYNEQFF. CDR3 coding DNA: TGTGCCAGCAGCTCTGGCGGGAAATCCTACAATGAGCAGTTCTTC. Supplemented by reference TRBV7-9 and TRBJ2-1, the full variable domain reads DTGVSQNPRHKITKRGQNVTFRCDPISEHNRLYWYRQTLGQGPEFLTYFQNEAQLEKSRLLSDRFSAERPKGSFSTLEIQRTEQGDSAMYLCASSSGGKSYNEQFFGPGTRLTVL.

The V call is TRBV6-5, the J call TRBJ1-5; 9 bases are shared with TRBD1. The V gene's germline CDR1 is MNHEY and CDR2 SVGAGI. This CDR3 has 15 residues. Trimming took 10 bases from V and 0 from J; bases not matched to a gene: 7. CDR3 nucleotide sequence: TGTGCCACCCTCCGGGACAGGGATAGCAATCAGCCCCAGCATTTT. Its protein is CATLRDRDSNQPQHF.

V is TRBV7-9 and J is TRBJ2-1; D perhaps matches TRBD2 (5 bases). The ends were cut back, 2 bases at V and 2 bases at J, with 10 bases in the middle. CDR3 size: 15 residues. CDR1 is SEHNR, CDR2 FQNEAQ, per germline (reference sequence). For the CDR3, the DNA is TGTGCCAGCAGCTTAACCGCGGGTACCTACAATGAGCAGTTCTTC. Its protein is CASSLTAGTYNEQFF.

This chain joins TRBV30 and TRBJ1-2, with 7 bases identical to TRBD1. Trimming removed 3 bases from V and 6 bases from J; junction bases left unmatched: 7. Germline assignment: CDR1 GTSNPN and CDR2 SVGIG (reference sequence). The CDR3 has 13 residues. DNA for the CDR3: TGTGCCTGGAGACAGACAGGGAACAATGGCTACACCTTC. Amino acids: CAWRQTGNNGYTF.

The chain carries TRBV7-2 and TRBJ2-1, with D hard to call. CDR3 length: 13 residues. Germline V gene data show CDR1 as SGHTA and CDR2 as FQGNSA. The V gene lost 2 bases and the J gene lost 5 bases, with 7 bases spanning the gap. The CDR3 region is CASSLSHNNEQFF. CDR3 in DNA: TGTGCCAGCAGCTTATCCCACAACAATGAGCAGTTCTTC.

In its sample, this clone was seen a few times. The chain uses TRBV24-1 and TRBJ1-2; D might be TRBD1 (6 bases). The V end lost 6 bases, the J end lost 2 bases, and 18 bases lay between the germline ends. This CDR3 has 16 residues. The germline V gene has CDR1 KGHDR and CDR2 SFDVKD. Here the CDR3 reads CATSPGTGGANYGYTF. In DNA form, the CDR3 reads TGTGCCACCAGTCCAGGAACGGGGGGCGCGAACTATGGCTACACCTTC.

The chain uses TRBV18 and TRBJ2-7; possibly TRBD1 for D (5 bases). Germline values: CDR1 KGHSH, CDR2 LQKENI. The length of the CDR3 is 13 residues. V was cut by 3 bases and J by 2 bases, with 8 bases left in between. DNA for the CDR3: TGTGCCAGCTCACCCAGGGTGGCCTACGAGCAGTACTTC. Encoded protein: CASSPRVAYEQYF.